The next 18 T cell receptor beta chains were all read from a single sample in a study of T cells expressing NK-cell markers. Following a re-call of the 5' RACE reads, TCRdb has one entry per CDR3 protein and lacks DNA. The sample's table shows 350,000 to 400,000 distinct CDR3 sequences. Input material: blood T cells: a sorted CD56 or NKG2C T cell subset, CD4+ or CD8+ T cells, or bulk PBMC T cells (not recorded which). These TCRs come from a woman between 50 and 59 years old in good health.

The chain carries TRBV12-3 or TRBV12-4 and TRBJ2-6; without DNA, the TCRdb call of TRBD1 cannot be checked. The CDR3 is made up of 17 amino acids. The CDR3 sequence: CASSSAGGTSGANVLTF.

The chain's CDR3 is CASKAGGTAGANVLTF. The chain links TRBV5-1 to TRBJ2-6; the TRBD2 assignment by TCRdb is unverifiable without DNA. Looked up from germline, CDR1 is SGHRS and CDR2 is YFSETQ. This CDR3 is 16 amino acids long.

J is TRBJ1-2 and V is TRBV7-9. Germline lookup yields CDR1 SEHNR and CDR2 FQNEAQ (reference sequence). The CDR3 sequence is 14 residues long. CDR3 sequence: CASSTTTPSYGYTF.

This chain joins TRBV4-1 and TRBJ2-5; lacking DNA, the TRBD2 call made by TCRdb goes unchecked. CDR1 is MGHRA, CDR2 YSYEKL, per germline. This CDR3 is 17 amino acids long. This chain's CDR3 is CASSQDLLAGTKETQYF.

This chain links TRBV5-1 with TRBJ2-1; no DNA is available, so the TRBD2 call from TCRdb remains unchecked. The CDR3 has 15 residues. The germline V gene has CDR1 SGHRS and CDR2 YFSETQ. The CDR3: CASSLAGAPDREQFF.

The V call is TRBV6-1, the J call TRBJ2-2. Germline CDR1 MNHNS, CDR2 SASEGT. The CDR3 runs 16 residues. CDR3 protein: CASSERIKANTGELFF.

The chain is built from TRBV6-6 and TRBJ1-1. Germline CDR1 and CDR2: MNHNY and SVGAGI (reference sequence). CDR3 length: 14 residues. CDR3: CASGPRALKTEAFF.

The V and J genes are TRBV30 and TRBJ1-1. The length of the CDR3 is 11 residues. Germline values: CDR1 GTSNPN, CDR2 SVGIG (reference sequence). The CDR3: CAWEYGGEAFF.

This chain joins TRBV5-6 and TRBJ2-3; TCRdb picks TRBD1, but there is no DNA to check that call. Germline CDR1 and CDR2: SGHDT and YYEEEE. The CDR3 consists of 14 residues. Here the CDR3 reads CASSDGQTTDTQYF.

This rearrangement joins TRBV12-3 or TRBV12-4 to TRBJ2-1. The CDR3 contains 13 residues. The CDR3 region is CASSLRAPIEQFF.

The V and J genes are TRBV12-3 or TRBV12-4 and TRBJ2-2. The CDR3 is made up of 14 amino acids. Here the CDR3 reads CASNALQNTGELFF.

The chain has TRBV9 and TRBJ2-1. Germline CDR1 reads SGDLS; CDR2 reads YYNGEE. The CDR3 has 15 residues. The CDR3 loop is CASSPRASIHNEQFF.

This chain connects TRBV6-5 to TRBJ1-2. Per germline, CDR1 MNHEY and CDR2 SVGAGI. This CDR3 is 12 amino acids long. Here the CDR3 reads CASGLANYGYTF.

The J gene is TRBJ2-5, the V gene TRBV3-1; TCRdb proposes TRBD1, but this gene call is untestable without DNA. Germline values: CDR1 LGHDT, CDR2 YNNKEL (reference sequence). The CDR3 has 15 amino acids. CDR3 region: CASSQEGLPGETQYF.

The J gene is TRBJ2-1, the V gene TRBV20-1; lacking DNA, the TRBD2 call made by TCRdb goes unchecked. Per germline, CDR1 DFQATT and CDR2 SNEGSKA (reference sequence). The CDR3 runs to 15 residues. The CDR3 is CSATQTSGSYNEQFF.

The V gene is TRBV6-5, the J gene TRBJ2-5. The CDR3 runs 13 residues. The V gene's germline CDR1 is MNHEY and CDR2 SVGAGI. The CDR3 region is CASSYGTSETQYF.

The rearrangement joins TRBV20-1 to TRBJ2-4; there is no DNA to check the TCRdb D call of TRBD1. CDR1 is DFQATT, CDR2 SNEGSKA, per germline (reference sequence). This CDR3 is 15 amino acids long. CDR3 protein: CSARPTSGTGDIQYF.

The chain has TRBV14 and TRBJ2-1; there is no DNA to check the TCRdb D call of TRBD2. The CDR3 totals 14 residues. The V gene's germline CDR1 is SGHDN and CDR2 FVKESK. The CDR3 loop is CASSQGDYNNEQFF.